This T cell receptor (beta chain) derives from a study of identifying expanded T cells in peripheral blood (dated by TCRdb to about 2019). In the study overall: Technical replicates were generated by sequencing separate aliquots of the same genomic DNA pool, with four replicates compared pairwise.

V and J are truncated by 4 bases and 7 bases respectively, leaving an intervening sequence of 8 bases. The germline V gene gives CDR1 as KGHSH and CDR2 as LQKENI. The CDR3 holds 12 amino acids from the cysteine to the phenylalanine. The DNA shown is the 36-base CDR3, in frame from base 1. This clone has only a few counts. Its antigen has not been determined. No per-base quality is available; no much larger clone lies one base away. TCRbeta CDR3 regions were profiled by bias-controlled multiplex PCR amplification of genomic DNA with the immunoSEQ Assay. The authors' analysis ran thus. To quantify the absolute abundance of each unique TCRbeta CDR3 region, the sequences were collapsed and filtered. Differential abundance was assessed using a binomial (Fisher-equivalent) model and a beta-binomial model in which time-dependent variance fitted from healthy donors was added. Clones with fewer than 5 combined templates were removed, and differential abundance was called for clones with a Benjamini-Hochberg FDR below 0.01. In the beta-binomial model, variance was expressed as a function of the total template count across the two samples, in the form v = (b*log(k)+a)^2. This is the immuneACCESS table as TCRdb keeps it, with only in-frame sequences that have V and J called. A part of the clones is gone; compared with another copy, unresolved V genes explain less than half, and the rest is unexplained. V, J and clone size were drawn from that table, and D and trimming were deduced from the DNA. A total of roughly 84,000 clones appear in this sample, roughly 90% of them only once. The top ten constitute 7.3% of the sample.

Paper-wide results and their limitations: The beta-binomial model significantly reduced the number of clones called differentially abundant and the false-positive rate across all healthy-donor time intervals. Variance in clone template counts between approximately 2-week samples significantly increased with total template count across all healthy donors. Between technical replicates the binomial model flagged roughly 1.1 differentially abundant clones, whereas over about 2 weeks the binomial model flagged about 15 and over about four weeks 19 to 20. The authors expected that over much longer intervals, such as months to years, biological variance in healthy repertoires might increase even further.

During the collection period, no immune events, such as infections, were documented for the healthy donors. Blood repertoires from healthy donors were used as a training cohort for calibrating time-dependent variance in a beta-binomial model of differential abundance of T-cell clones. There were some 10 healthy donors in the training cohort, of whom 3 were female and 7 were male. On average the donors were about 40 years old, and their ages spanned about 29 to 65 years. Obtained from a commercial supplier, whole blood was collected from each healthy donor at three time points set around two weeks apart. Genomic DNA was extracted from unsorted whole blood for immunosequencing.

The sample consisted of blood. This receptor was identified in a person between 18 and 70 years old in good health. The sequence is built from TRBV18 and TRBJ1-3; a confident D gene designation cannot be given. The CDR3 corresponds to CASSRQVNTIYF. The DNA sequence is TGTGCCAGCTCACGCCAAGTGAACACCATATATTTT.